The rows below give T cell receptor beta chains drawn from one sample of a study of spatial heterogeneity in lung cancer. TCRdb passed the 5' RACE reads through MiXCR, listing each CDR3 protein once. The table lists some 97,000 distinct CDR3 sequences, roughly 4.5% of them singletons. Sequenced here: lung tumor tissue, sampled at surgery. These receptor sequences come from a male donor with early-stage non-small cell lung cancer. Each CDR3 is given with its conserved first and last residue. Fields, in order: V gene, D gene, CDR3 length, J gene, clone size, CDR3 DNA, CDR3 protein. A D gene is named only where the DNA matches it firmly. Clone size is shown for a subset of rows, as once, few, many or a class of expanded clone.

TRBV15	.	15	TRBJ2-5	.	TGTGCCACCAGCAGAGTGGGCCTTACTACAGAGACCCAGTACTTC	CATSRVGLTTETQYF
TRBV7-6	TRBD1	15	TRBJ2-7	.	TGTGCCAGCAGCCTAGGGGACAGTAGGGCCTACGAGCAGTACTTC	CASSLGDSRAYEQYF
TRBV2	.	14	TRBJ1-1	many	TGTGCCAGCAGCACGTCTACCGGACAGTTTCTAGCTTTCTTT	CASSTSTGQFLAFF
TRBV6-5	.	14	TRBJ1-4	many	TGTGCCAGCAGCCTAACGGACCCTAGGGAAAAACTGTTTTTT	CASSLTDPREKLFF
TRBV6-5	TRBD1	15	TRBJ2-7	many	TGTGCCAGCAGTGAACGGACAGGGGGCTATGACGAGCAGTACTTC	CASSERTGGYDEQYF
TRBV2	.	14	TRBJ1-1	many	TGTGCCAGCAACCCTGGACACCTAAACACTGAAGCTTTCTTT	CASNPGHLNTEAFF
TRBV12-3/TRBV12-4	TRBD1	16	TRBJ1-1	many	TGTGCCAGCAGTTACAGACAGGGGGCTAAGAACACTGAAGCTTTCTTT	CASSYRQGAKNTEAFF
TRBV4-1	TRBD1	19	TRBJ1-2	many	TGCGCCAGCAGCTATGAGCCCTTTGGAGGGGGCAGATATAACTATGGCTACACCTTC	CASSYEPFGGGRYNYGYTF
TRBV29-1	.	11	TRBJ2-3	.	TGCAGCGTTGATGGCCGGGATACGCAGTATTTT	CSVDGRDTQYF
TRBV9	.	11	TRBJ2-4	few	TGTGCCAGCAGCGAACAGGAGATTCAGTACTTC	CASSEQEIQYF
TRBV10-2	.	16	TRBJ1-1	few	TGCGCCAGCAGTGTGGGGGCAAGAGGGGTGAACACTGAAGCTTTCTTT	CASSVGARGVNTEAFF
TRBV20-1	TRBD2	16	TRBJ2-3	many	TGCAGTGCTAGCGACTTCAGGACTAGTAGCACAGATACGCAGTATTTT	CSASDFRTSSTDTQYF
TRBV14	TRBD1	14	TRBJ1-2	many	TGTGCCAGCAGCCGCTTGACAGGGGTTGGTGGCTACACCTTC	CASSRLTGVGGYTF
TRBV6-1	TRBD1	17	TRBJ2-7	few	TGTGCCAGCAGTGAATCTTCGGGGCGGGGACAGGGGTGGAAGCAGTACTTC	CASSESSGRGQGWKQYF
TRBV4-1	TRBD1	15	TRBJ2-1	many	TGCGCCAGCAGCAAGGACAGGGGGCTATACAATGAGCAGTTCTTC	CASSKDRGLYNEQFF
TRBV27	.	14	TRBJ1-1	many	TGTGCCAGCAGTTTATGGGCCAGGGGTACTGAAGCTTTCTTT	CASSLWARGTEAFF
TRBV10-3	.	14	TRBJ1-3	many	TGTGCCATCAGTGCCAGGAGCTCTGGAAACACCATATATTTT	CAISARSSGNTIYF
TRBV3-1	.	16	TRBJ2-3	many	TGTGCCAGCAGCCCGTCGGGGGCGGAGAGCACAGATACGCAGTATTTT	CASSPSGAESTDTQYF
TRBV7-7	.	13	TRBJ1-1	many	TGTGCCAGCAGTAGGGAGAGGAACACTGAAGCTTTCTTT	CASSRERNTEAFF
TRBV7-2	.	15	TRBJ1-3	many	TGTGCCAGCAGCTTAGTCGGCCAGTTTAGAAACACCATATATTTT	CASSLVGQFRNTIYF
TRBV12-3/TRBV12-4	TRBD2	15	TRBJ2-7	many	TGTGCCAGCAGTTTAAGGTCTAGCGGGTACTACGAGCAGTACTTC	CASSLRSSGYYEQYF
TRBV7-2	.	12	TRBJ2-5	.	TGTGCCAGCAGCTACAGGGACGAGACCCAGTACTTC	CASSYRDETQYF
TRBV2	TRBD1	12	TRBJ1-2	few	TGTGCCAGTCGGGACAGTTTAATAAGCTACACCTTC	CASRDSLISYTF
TRBV29-1	.	14	TRBJ2-1	many	TGCAGCGTTGAACGAGGGAAGTCCTACAATGAGCAGTTCTTC	CSVERGKSYNEQFF
TRBV6-1	.	16	TRBJ1-5	many	TGTGCCAGCAGTCAACAGGGATCGGCGGGCAATCAGCCCCAGCATTTT	CASSQQGSAGNQPQHF
TRBV3-1	.	16	TRBJ2-7	many	TGTGCCAGCAGCCAATACGCGCGACAGGAGTCCTACGAGCAGTACTTC	CASSQYARQESYEQYF
TRBV4-1	TRBD1	14	TRBJ1-5	few	TGCGCCAGCAGTCGACAGGGAGGCAATCAGCCCCAGCATTTT	CASSRQGGNQPQHF
TRBV14	.	13	TRBJ1-6	many	TGTGCCAGCAGCCTACAGAACGATTCACCCCTCCACTTT	CASSLQNDSPLHF
TRBV12-3/TRBV12-4	.	17	TRBJ1-6	.	TGTGCCAGCAGCCACACGGGACTTTACTCCTATAATTCACCCCTCCACTTT	CASSHTGLYSYNSPLHF
TRBV20-1	.	15	TRBJ2-1	many	TGCAGTGGAGAGGGGCGGACCGGGGAAATGGGTGAGCAGTTCTTC	CSGEGRTGEMGEQFF
TRBV5-1	.	14	TRBJ1-1	many	TGCGCCAGCAGCCGCATCAGGGGACAAACTGAAGCTTTCTTT	CASSRIRGQTEAFF
TRBV20-1	TRBD2	17	TRBJ2-3	many	TGCAGTGCTAGACCCCGACTAGCTGCCTTCTCCACAGATACGCAGTATTTT	CSARPRLAAFSTDTQYF
TRBV6-6	.	15	TRBJ2-2	.	TGTGCCAGCAGTTACTTCGTTCCGAACACCGGGGAGCTGTTTTTT	CASSYFVPNTGELFF
TRBV7-2	TRBD1	13	TRBJ2-2	.	TGTGCGGGGGGACAGGGGCTCACCGGGGAGCTGTTTTTT	CAGGQGLTGELFF
TRBV20-1	.	13	TRBJ1-6	many	TGCAGTGCCCCGGGGACATGGGGTTCACCCCTCCACTTT	CSAPGTWGSPLHF
TRBV27	.	14	TRBJ2-4	many	TGTGCCAGCAGTTTAGGGCTAGCCAAAAACATTCAGTACTTC	CASSLGLAKNIQYF
TRBV4-1	.	14	TRBJ2-1	many	TGCGCCAGTCGGGAGATGGGTGTTCCCAATGAGCAGTTCTTC	CASREMGVPNEQFF
TRBV6-6	.	13	TRBJ2-1	few	TGTGCCAGCAGTTCCACGCAGGGCAATGAGCAGTTCTTC	CASSSTQGNEQFF
TRBV20-1	.	11	TRBJ2-7	many	TGCAGTGCTATCGCAGGGCGAGAGCAGTACTTC	CSAIAGREQYF
TRBV2	TRBD1	14	TRBJ2-7	many	TGTGCCAGCAGCTACACCGGACAGGGGTACGAGCAGTACTTC	CASSYTGQGYEQYF
TRBV7-8	.	19	TRBJ1-4	.	TGTGCCAGCAGCTTACAGGGACCCAATACAGGGACAACTAATGAAAAACTGTTTTTT	CASSLQGPNTGTTNEKLFF
TRBV24-1	.	14	TRBJ2-2	many	TGTGCCACCGCGGCGGATCCGAACACCGGGGAGCTGTTTTTT	CATAADPNTGELFF
TRBV2	.	14	TRBJ2-6	many	TGTGCCAGCAGACAGGGCCCTGGGGCCAACGTCCTGACTTTC	CASRQGPGANVLTF
TRBV20-1	TRBD1	14	TRBJ1-5	many	TGCAGTGCGGAGGGACAGGGTAGCAATCAGCCCCAGCATTTT	CSAEGQGSNQPQHF
TRBV11-2	.	16	TRBJ1-6	many	TGTGCCAGCAGCTTAGATTCATACAACCGGGAGACACCCCTCCACTTT	CASSLDSYNRETPLHF
TRBV12-3/TRBV12-4	TRBD1	14	TRBJ1-1	many	TGTGCCAGCAGGAAGACAGGGATGAACACTGAAGCTTTCTTT	CASRKTGMNTEAFF
TRBV7-2	TRBD1	14	TRBJ2-7	few	TGTGCCAGCAGCGTACCGGGACAGGGGGTTTCGCAGTACTTC	CASSVPGQGVSQYF
TRBV28	.	17	TRBJ2-1	many	TGTGCCAGCACTAAGTTCCTCGGGAGTATATCCTACAATGAGCAGTTCTTC	CASTKFLGSISYNEQFF
TRBV6-2/TRBV6-3	.	17	TRBJ1-5	.	TGTGCCAGCAGTTTAGCAGGGTCTACCAGTAGCAATCAGCCCCAGCATTTT	CASSLAGSTSSNQPQHF
TRBV30	TRBD1	13	TRBJ2-5	.	TGTGCCTCCGGGACAGGGACCGGAGAGACCCAGTACTTC	CASGTGTGETQYF